The 8 T cell receptor beta chains below come from one sample, sequenced in a study of T-cell reconstitution after alpha-beta-depleted transplantation in children. Using unique molecular identifiers, the investigators prepared the TCRbeta library. Using its own MiXCR run on the PCR reads, TCRdb lists one record per CDR3 protein. Of about 400,000 distinct CDR3 sequences listed, about a fifth are singletons. Specimen: PBMCs from the stem cell graft donor, collected from the stem cell graft. The receptor set was obtained from a human donor who donated a stem cell graft to a child with acute myeloid leukemia.

This clonotype was counted many times. The V call is TRBV20-1, the J call TRBJ2-1; D not certain. Germline loops: CDR1 DFQATT, CDR2 SNEGSKA (reference sequence). This CDR3 is built from 13 residues. The V end lost 3 bases, the J end lost 7 bases, and 13 bases lay between the germline ends. CDR3 in amino acids: CSASGQVRNEQFF. As DNA, the CDR3 is TGCAGTGCTAGCGGCCAGGTCCGGAATGAGCAGTTCTTC.

This clonotype occurred a few times. The chain couples TRBV20-1 to TRBJ2-7, with 8 bases that match TRBD2. V lost 6 bases, J lost 5 bases, and 6 bases stayed unmatched. The germline gives CDR1 DFQATT, CDR2 SNEGSKA (reference sequence). The CDR3 totals 12 residues. The CDR3 reads CSAPGLAHEQYF. CDR3 sequence (DNA): TGCAGTGCCCCCGGACTAGCTCACGAGCAGTACTTC.

J is TRBJ2-5 and V is TRBV19, with 14 bases that match TRBD2. V dropped 3 bases and J dropped 4; count of bases not matched to a gene: 4. The CDR3 length is 16 residues. Looked up from germline, CDR1 is LNHDA and CDR2 is SQIVND (reference sequence). CDR3 amino acids: CASSMGTSGRGETQYF. The CDR3 DNA sequence: TGTGCCAGTAGTATGGGGACTAGCGGGAGAGGAGAGACCCAGTACTTC.

DNA for the CDR3: TGTGCCAGTAGTAAGGCAGATAACACCGGGGAGCTGTTTTTT. This gives the protein CASSKADNTGELFF. The chain employs TRBV19 and TRBJ2-2; D is uncertain. This CDR3 has 14 residues. V was trimmed by 4 bases and J by 2 bases, leaving 8 bases between them. The V gene's germline CDR1 is LNHDA and CDR2 SQIVND (reference sequence).

There are many counts of this clonotype. The chain carries TRBV20-1 and TRBJ1-3; tentative D call: TRBD1 (5 bases). Germline V CDR1 and CDR2: DFQATT, SNEGSKA (reference sequence). Trimming removed 6 bases at V and 0 bases at J, with 12 bases between. The CDR3 loop spans 14 amino acids. The CDR3 sequence: CSAKGQNSGNTIYF. For the CDR3, the DNA is TGCAGTGCCAAAGGACAAAACTCTGGAAACACCATATATTTT.

This chain uses TRBV27 with TRBJ2-7; 10 nucleotides match TRBD1. Germline values: CDR1 MNHEY, CDR2 SMNVEV (reference sequence). This CDR3 comprises 14 residues. Trimming cost V 8 bases and J 0 bases; bases outside gene matches: 4. CDR3 bases: TGTGCCAGCTGGGACAGGGGCTTCTCCTACGAGCAGTACTTC. Protein: CASWDRGFSYEQYF.

This sequence joins TRBV28 and TRBJ2-7; D gene ambiguous. Trimming took off 0 bases at V and 5 bases at J, with 11 bases between the two ends. The CDR3 has 14 residues. In germline, CDR1 is MDHEN, CDR2 SYDVKM. The CDR3 region is CASSLWGSGNEQYF. CDR3 coding DNA: TGTGCCAGCAGTTTATGGGGTTCCGGAAACGAGCAGTACTTC.

This clonotype occurred a few times. The J gene is TRBJ1-1, the V gene TRBV12-3 or TRBV12-4; 8 bases match TRBD1. The CDR3 totals 15 residues. The V gene end was trimmed by 4 bases and the J gene end by 1 base; junction bases not matched to a gene: 5. Written as DNA, the CDR3 is TGTGCCAGCAGTTGGGACAGGCAGGGGAACACTGAAGCTTTCTTT. It yields the protein CASSWDRQGNTEAFF.